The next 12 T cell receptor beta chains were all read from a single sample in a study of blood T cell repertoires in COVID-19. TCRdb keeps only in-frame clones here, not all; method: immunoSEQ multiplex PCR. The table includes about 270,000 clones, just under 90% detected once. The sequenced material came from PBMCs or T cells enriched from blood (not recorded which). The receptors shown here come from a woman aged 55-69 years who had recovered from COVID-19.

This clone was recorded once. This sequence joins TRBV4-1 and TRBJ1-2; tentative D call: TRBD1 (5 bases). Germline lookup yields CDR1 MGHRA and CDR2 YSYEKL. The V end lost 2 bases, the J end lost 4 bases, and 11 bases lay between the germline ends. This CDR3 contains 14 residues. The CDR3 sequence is CASSQPGQVYGYTF. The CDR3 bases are TGCGCCAGCAGCCAACCAGGGCAGGTCTATGGCTACACCTTC.

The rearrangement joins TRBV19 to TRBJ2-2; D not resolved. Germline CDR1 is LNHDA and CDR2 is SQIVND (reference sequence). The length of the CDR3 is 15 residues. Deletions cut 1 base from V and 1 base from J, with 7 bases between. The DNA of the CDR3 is TGTGCCAGTAGTATAGTCACGGGGAACACCGGGGAGCTGTTTTTT. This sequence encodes CASSIVTGNTGELFF.

The CDR3 region is CASSASGNYEQYF. CDR3 sequence (DNA): TGTGCCAGCAGTGCGAGCGGAAACTACGAGCAGTACTTC. The rearrangement links TRBV2 to TRBJ2-7, with D possibly being TRBD2 (5 bases). V was trimmed by 4 bases and J by 3 bases, leaving 10 bases between them. CDR1 is SNHLY, CDR2 FYNNEI, per germline. The CDR3 has 13 residues.

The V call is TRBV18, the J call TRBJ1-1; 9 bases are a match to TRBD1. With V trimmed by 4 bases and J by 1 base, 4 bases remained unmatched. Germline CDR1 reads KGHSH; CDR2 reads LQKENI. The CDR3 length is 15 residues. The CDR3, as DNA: TGTGCCAGCTCACTGGACAGGGGTCAGAACACTGAAGCTTTCTTT. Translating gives CASSLDRGQNTEAFF.

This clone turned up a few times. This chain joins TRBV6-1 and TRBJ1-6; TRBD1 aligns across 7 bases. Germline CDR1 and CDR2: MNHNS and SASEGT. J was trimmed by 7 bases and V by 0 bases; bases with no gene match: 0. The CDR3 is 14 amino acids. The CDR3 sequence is CASSEATGNSPLHF. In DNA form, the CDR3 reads TGTGCCAGCAGTGAAGCGACAGGGAATTCACCCCTCCACTTT.

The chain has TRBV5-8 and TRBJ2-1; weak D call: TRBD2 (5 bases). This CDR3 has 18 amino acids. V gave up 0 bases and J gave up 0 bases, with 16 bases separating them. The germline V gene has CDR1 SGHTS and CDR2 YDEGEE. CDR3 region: CASSLAYRTGSSYNEQFF. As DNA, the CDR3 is TGTGCCAGCAGCTTGGCGTACAGAACGGGAAGCTCCTACAATGAGCAGTTCTTC.

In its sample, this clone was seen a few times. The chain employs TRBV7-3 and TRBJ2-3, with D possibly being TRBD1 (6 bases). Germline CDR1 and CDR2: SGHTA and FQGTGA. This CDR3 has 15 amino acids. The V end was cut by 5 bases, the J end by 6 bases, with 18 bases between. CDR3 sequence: CASSPQGQGDDTQYF. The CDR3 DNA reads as TGTGCCAGCAGCCCACAGGGTCAGGGCGATGATACGCAGTATTTT.

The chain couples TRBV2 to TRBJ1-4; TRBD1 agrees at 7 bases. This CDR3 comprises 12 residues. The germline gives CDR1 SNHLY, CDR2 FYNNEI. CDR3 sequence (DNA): TGTGCAGCTGAGGGGGCGCGGGAAAAACTGTTTTTT. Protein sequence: CAAEGAREKLFF.

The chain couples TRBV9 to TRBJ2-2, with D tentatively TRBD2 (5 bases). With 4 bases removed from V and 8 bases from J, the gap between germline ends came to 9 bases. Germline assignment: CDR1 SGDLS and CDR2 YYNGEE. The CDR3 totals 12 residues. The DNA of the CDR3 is TGTGCCAGCAGCACACTAGTTGGGGAGCTGTTTTTT. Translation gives CASSTLVGELFF.

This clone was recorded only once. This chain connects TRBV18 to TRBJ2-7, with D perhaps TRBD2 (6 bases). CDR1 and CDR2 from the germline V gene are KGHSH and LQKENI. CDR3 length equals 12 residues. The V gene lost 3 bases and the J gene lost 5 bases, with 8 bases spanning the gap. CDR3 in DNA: TGTGCCAGCTCACCCCCGGGAGACGAGCAGTACTTC. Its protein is CASSPPGDEQYF.

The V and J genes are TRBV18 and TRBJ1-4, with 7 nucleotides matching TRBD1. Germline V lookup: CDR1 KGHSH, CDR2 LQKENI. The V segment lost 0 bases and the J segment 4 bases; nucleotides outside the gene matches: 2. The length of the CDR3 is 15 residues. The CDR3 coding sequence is TGTGCCAGCTCACCACCGGACAGGTTTAATGAAAAACTGTTTTTT. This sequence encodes CASSPPDRFNEKLFF.

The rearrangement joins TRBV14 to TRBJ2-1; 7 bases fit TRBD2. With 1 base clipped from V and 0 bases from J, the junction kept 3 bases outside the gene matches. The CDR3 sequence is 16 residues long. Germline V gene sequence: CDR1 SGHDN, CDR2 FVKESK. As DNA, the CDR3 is TGTGCCAGCAGCCAAGGGCGGGGGATCTCCTACAATGAGCAGTTCTTC. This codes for CASSQGRGISYNEQFF.